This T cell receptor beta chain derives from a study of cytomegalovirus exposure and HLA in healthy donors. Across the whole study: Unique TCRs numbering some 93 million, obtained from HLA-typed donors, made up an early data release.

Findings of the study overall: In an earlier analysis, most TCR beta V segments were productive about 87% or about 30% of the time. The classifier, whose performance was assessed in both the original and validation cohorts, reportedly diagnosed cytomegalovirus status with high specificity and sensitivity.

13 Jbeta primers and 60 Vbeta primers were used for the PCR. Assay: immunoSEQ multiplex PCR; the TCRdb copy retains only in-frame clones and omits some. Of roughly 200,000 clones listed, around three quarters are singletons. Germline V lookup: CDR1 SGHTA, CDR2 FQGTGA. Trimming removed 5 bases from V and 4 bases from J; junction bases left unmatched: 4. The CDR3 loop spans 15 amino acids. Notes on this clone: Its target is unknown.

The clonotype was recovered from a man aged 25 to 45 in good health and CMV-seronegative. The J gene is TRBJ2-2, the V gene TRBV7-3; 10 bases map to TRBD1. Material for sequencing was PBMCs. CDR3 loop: CASSLTGGGTGELFF. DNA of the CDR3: TGTGCCAGCAGCCTGACAGGGGGCGGCACCGGGGAGCTGTTTTTT.